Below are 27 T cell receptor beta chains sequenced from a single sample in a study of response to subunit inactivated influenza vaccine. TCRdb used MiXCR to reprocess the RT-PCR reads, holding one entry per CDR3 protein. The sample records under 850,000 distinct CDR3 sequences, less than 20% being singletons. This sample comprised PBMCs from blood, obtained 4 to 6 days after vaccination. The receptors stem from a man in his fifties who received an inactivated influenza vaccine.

The CDR3 sequence is CSARDHLGQYF. CDR3 nucleotide sequence: TGCAGTGCTAGAGATCACTTAGGGCAGTACTTC. The J gene is TRBJ2-7, the V gene TRBV20-1, with D hard to call. The CDR3 has 11 amino acids. Germline V CDR1 and CDR2: DFQATT, SNEGSKA (reference sequence). The V end was cut by 0 bases, the J end by 9 bases, with 9 bases between.

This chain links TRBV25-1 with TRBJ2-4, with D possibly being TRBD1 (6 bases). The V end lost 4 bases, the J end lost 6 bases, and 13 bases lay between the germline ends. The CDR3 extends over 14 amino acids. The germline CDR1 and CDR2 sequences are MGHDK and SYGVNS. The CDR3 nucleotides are TGTGCCAGCAGTGGCCCAGGGGTCGCAAACATTCAGTACTTC. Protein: CASSGPGVANIQYF.

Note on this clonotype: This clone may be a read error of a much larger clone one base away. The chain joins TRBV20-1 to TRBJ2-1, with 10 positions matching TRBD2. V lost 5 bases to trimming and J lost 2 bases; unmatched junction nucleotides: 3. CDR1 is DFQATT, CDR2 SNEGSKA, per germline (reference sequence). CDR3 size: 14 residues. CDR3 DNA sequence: TGCAGTGCTCAGCGGGGGGGCCCCTACAATGAGCAGTTCTTC. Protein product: CSAQRGGPYNEQFF.

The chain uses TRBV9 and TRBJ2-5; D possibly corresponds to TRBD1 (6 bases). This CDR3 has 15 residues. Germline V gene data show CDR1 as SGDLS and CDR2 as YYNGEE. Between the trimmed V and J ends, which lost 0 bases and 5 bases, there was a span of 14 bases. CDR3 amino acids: CASSVGTGLYETQYF. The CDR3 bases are TGTGCCAGCAGCGTAGGCACAGGGCTCTACGAGACCCAGTACTTC.

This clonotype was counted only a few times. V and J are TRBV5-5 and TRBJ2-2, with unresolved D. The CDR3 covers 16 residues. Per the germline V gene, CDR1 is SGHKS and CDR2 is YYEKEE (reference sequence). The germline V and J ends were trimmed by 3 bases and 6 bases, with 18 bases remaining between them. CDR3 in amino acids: CASSSKGPFVAGELFF. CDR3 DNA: TGTGCCAGCAGCTCCAAGGGCCCTTTTGTAGCCGGGGAGCTGTTTTTT. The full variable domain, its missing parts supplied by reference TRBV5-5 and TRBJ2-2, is DAGVTQSPTHLIKTRGQQVTLRCSPISGHKSVSWYQQVLGQGPQFIFQYYEKEERGRGNFPDRFSARQFPNYSSELNVNALLLGDSALYLCASSSKGPFVAGELFFGEGSRLTVL.

CDR3: CASSPQTGRGYEQYF. CDR3 coding DNA: TGTGCCAGCAGCCCTCAGACTGGGAGGGGGTACGAGCAGTACTTC. This chain connects TRBV12-3 or TRBV12-4 to TRBJ2-7, with D maybe TRBD2 (7 bases). Trimming stripped 6 bases from V and 4 bases from J, with 19 bases between. This CDR3 has 15 amino acids.

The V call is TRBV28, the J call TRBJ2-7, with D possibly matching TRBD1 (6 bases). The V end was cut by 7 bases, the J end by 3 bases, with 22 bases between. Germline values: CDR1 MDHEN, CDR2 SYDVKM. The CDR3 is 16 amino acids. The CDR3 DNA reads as TGTGCCAGCACCACGACAGGTGGTAAGCGGAACTACGAGCAGTACTTC. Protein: CASTTTGGKRNYEQYF.

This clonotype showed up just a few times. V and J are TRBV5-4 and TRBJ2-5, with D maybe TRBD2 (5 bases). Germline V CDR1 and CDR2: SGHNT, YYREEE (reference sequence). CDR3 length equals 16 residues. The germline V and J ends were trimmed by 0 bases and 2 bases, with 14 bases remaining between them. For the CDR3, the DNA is TGTGCCAGCAGCTTGGCTTTTTCAAGCGGACAAGAGACCCAGTACTTC. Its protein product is CASSLAFSSGQETQYF. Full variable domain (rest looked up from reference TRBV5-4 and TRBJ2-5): ETGVTQSPTHLIKTRGQQVTLRCSSQSGHNTVSWYQQALGQGPQFIFQYYREEENGRGNFPPRFSGLQFPNYSSELNVNALELDDSALYLCASSLAFSSGQETQYFGPGTRLLVL.

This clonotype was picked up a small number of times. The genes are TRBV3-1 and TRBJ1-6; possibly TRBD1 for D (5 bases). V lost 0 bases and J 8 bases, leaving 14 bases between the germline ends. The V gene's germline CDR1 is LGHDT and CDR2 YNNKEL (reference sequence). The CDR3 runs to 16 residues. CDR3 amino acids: CASSQELGGMDSPLHF. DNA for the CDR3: TGTGCCAGCAGCCAAGAGTTGGGGGGGATGGATTCACCCCTCCACTTT.

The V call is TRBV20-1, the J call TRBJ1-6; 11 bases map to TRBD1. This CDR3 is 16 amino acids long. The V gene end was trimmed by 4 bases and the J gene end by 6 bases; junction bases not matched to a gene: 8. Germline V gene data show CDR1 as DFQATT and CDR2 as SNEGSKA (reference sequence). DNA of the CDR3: TGCAGTGCTACAGGGACAGGGGGTTCTCGTAATTCACCCCTCCACTTT. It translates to CSATGTGGSRNSPLHF.

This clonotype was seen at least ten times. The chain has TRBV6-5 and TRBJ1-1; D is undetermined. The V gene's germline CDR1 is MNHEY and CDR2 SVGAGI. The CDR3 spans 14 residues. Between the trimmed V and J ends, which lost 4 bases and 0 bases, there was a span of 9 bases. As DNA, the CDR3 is TGTGCCAGCAGTTTACACCCGATGAACACTGAAGCTTTCTTT. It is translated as CASSLHPMNTEAFF.

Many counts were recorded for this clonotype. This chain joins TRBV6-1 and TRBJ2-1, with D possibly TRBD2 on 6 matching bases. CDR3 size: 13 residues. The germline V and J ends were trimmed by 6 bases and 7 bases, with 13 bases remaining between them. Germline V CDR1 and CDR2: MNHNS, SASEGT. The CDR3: CASRGTGGNEQFF. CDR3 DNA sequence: TGTGCCAGCAGGGGGACTGGGGGAAATGAGCAGTTCTTC.

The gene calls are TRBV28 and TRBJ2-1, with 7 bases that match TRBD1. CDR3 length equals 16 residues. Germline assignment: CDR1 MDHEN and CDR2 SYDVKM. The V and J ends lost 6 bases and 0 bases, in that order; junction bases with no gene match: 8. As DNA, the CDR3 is TGTGCCAGCAGGACGGGACAGACGATCTCCTACAATGAGCAGTTCTTC. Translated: CASRTGQTISYNEQFF.

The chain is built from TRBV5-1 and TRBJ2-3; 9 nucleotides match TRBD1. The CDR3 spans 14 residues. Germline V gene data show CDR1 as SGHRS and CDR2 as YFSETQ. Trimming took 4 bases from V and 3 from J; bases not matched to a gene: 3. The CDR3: CASSHRGRTDTQYF. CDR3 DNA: TGCGCCAGCAGCCACAGGGGGCGGACAGATACGCAGTATTTT. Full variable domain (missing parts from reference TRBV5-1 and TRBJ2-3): KAGVTQTPRYLIKTRGQQVTLSCSPISGHRSVSWYQQTPGQGLQFLFEYFSETQRNKGNFPGRFSGRQFSNSRSEMNVSTLELGDSALYLCASSHRGRTDTQYFGPGTRLTVL.

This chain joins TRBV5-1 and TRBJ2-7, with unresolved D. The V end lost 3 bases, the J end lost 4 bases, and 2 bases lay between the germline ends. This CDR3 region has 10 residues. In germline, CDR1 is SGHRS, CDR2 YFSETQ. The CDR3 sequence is CASSCYEQYF. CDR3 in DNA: TGCGCCAGCAGCTGTTACGAGCAGTACTTC.

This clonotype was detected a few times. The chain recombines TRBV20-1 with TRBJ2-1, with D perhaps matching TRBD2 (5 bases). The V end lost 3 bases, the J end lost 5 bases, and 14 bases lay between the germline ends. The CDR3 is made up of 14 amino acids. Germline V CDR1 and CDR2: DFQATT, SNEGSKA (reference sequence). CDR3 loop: CSASSSGRDNEQFF. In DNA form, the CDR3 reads TGCAGTGCTAGTTCCAGCGGACGGGACAATGAGCAGTTCTTC.

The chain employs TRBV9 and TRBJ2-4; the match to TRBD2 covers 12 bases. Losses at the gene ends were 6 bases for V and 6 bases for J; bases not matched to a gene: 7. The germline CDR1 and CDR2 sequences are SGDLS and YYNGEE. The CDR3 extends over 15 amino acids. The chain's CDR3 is CASNDLTSGGNIQYF. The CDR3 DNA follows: TGTGCCAGCAACGACCTGACTAGCGGGGGAAACATTCAGTACTTC.

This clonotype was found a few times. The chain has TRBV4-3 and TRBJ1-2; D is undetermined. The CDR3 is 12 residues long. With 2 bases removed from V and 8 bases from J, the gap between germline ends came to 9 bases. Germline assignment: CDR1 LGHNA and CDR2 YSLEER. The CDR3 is CASSQQDGGYTF. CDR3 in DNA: TGCGCCAGCAGCCAACAGGACGGCGGCTACACCTTC.

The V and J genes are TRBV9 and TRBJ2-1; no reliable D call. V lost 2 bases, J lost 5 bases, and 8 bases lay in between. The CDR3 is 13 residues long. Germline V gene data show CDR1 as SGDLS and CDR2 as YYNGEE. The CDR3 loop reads CASSVDHHNEQFF. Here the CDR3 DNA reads TGTGCCAGCAGCGTGGATCACCACAATGAGCAGTTCTTC. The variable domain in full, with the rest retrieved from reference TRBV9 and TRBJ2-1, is DSGVTQTPKHLITATGQRVTLRCSPRSGDLSVYWYQQSLDQGLQFLIQYYNGEERAKGNILERFSAQQFPDLHSELNLSSLELGDSALYFCASSVDHHNEQFFGPGTRLTVL.

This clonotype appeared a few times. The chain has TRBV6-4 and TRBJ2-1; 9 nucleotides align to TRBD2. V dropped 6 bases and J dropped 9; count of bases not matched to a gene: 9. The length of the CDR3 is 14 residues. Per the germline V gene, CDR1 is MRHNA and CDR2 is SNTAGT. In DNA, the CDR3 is TGTGCCAGCAGCCCGGGACTAGCTACCGGTGAGCAGTTCTTC. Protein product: CASSPGLATGEQFF.

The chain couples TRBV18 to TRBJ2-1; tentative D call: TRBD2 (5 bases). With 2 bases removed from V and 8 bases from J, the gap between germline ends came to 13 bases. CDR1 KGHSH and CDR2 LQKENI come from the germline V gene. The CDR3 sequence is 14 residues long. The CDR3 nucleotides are TGTGCCAGCTCACCATCGGTACTCGGGGATGAGCAGTTCTTC. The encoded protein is CASSPSVLGDEQFF.

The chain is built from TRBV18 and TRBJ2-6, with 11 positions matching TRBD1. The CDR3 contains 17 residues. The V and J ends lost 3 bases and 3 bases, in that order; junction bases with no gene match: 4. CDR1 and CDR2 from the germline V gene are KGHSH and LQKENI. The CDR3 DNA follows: TGTGCCAGCTCACCCGGACAGGGGGCGTTTGGGGCCAACGTCCTGACTTTC. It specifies CASSPGQGAFGANVLTF.

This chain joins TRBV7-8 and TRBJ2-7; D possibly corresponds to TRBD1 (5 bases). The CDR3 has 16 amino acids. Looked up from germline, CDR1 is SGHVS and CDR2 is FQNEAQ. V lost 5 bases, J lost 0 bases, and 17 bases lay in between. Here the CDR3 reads CASSPLRHRSSYEQYF. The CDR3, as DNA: TGTGCCAGCAGCCCCCTACGGCACAGGAGCTCCTACGAGCAGTACTTC.

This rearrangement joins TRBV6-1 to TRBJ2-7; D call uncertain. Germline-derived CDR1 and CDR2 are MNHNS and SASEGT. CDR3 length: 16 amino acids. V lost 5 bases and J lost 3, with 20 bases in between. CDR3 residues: CASSPLNTGPFYEQYF. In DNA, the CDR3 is TGTGCCAGCAGTCCTCTCAACACCGGTCCTTTCTACGAGCAGTACTTC.

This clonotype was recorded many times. Here the CDR3 DNA reads TGTGCCAGCAGCTTGGCGGTAAGGACTGAAGCTTTCTTT. Its translation: CASSLAVRTEAFF. This chain connects TRBV12-3 or TRBV12-4 to TRBJ1-1; D is undetermined. The CDR3 is 13 amino acids. Trimming shortened V by 6 bases and J by 5 bases, and 13 bases separated the two germline ends.

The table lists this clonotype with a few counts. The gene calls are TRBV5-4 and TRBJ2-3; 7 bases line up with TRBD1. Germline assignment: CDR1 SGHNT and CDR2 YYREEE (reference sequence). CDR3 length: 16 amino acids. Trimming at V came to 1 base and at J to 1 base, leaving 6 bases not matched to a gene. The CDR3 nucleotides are TGTGCCAGCAGCTTGACCAGGACAGGCGGCACAGATACGCAGTATTTT. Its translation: CASSLTRTGGTDTQYF.

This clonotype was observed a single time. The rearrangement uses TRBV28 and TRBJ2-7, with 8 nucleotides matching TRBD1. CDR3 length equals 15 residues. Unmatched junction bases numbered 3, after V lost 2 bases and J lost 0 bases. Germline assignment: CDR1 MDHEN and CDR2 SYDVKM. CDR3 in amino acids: CASSLPGQDSYEQYF. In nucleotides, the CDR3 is TGTGCCAGCAGTTTACCGGGACAGGACTCCTACGAGCAGTACTTC.